What follows describes a single TCR beta chain. The data stem from a study of blood T cell repertoires in COVID-19. Study-wide context: Some COVID-19 samples were acute and others convalescent; all came from the United States, Italy and Spain. From T cells, B-cell-depleted T cells, or PBMCs came the material, which was cDNA or gDNA.

With 1 base clipped from V and 5 bases from J, the junction kept 4 bases outside the gene matches. Germline loops: CDR1 SGDLS, CDR2 YYNGEE. This CDR3 contains 15 residues. It was during active infection that Seattle patients were enrolled and then longitudinally followed. Per the study methods: Estimates of nucleated cell counts were drawn from the amplification of reference gene primers. Method: immunoSEQ multiplex PCR; TCRdb's copy keeps in-frame clones and lacks some. V, J and clone size are taken as reported in that table, and D and trimming were inferred from the DNA itself. Of roughly 100,000 clones in the sample, around 88% are singletons; the top ten hold 2.1%.

The chain links TRBV9 to TRBJ2-3; 10 bases are shared with TRBD2. Sample: peripheral blood. The clonotype originates from a man in his fifties or sixties with COVID-19, enrolled during active disease. The CDR3 DNA reads TGTGCCAGCAGCGTAAGCGGGGGGGCAGGAGATACGCAGTATTTT. Amino acids: CASSVSGGAGDTQYF.